The T cell receptor (beta chain) under discussion was sequenced for a study of blood T cell repertoires in COVID-19 (dated by TCRdb to 2018 to 2021). Regarding the study in general: Samples from collaborators originated in the United States, Italy and Spain and spanned both the acute and convalescent phases of COVID-19. The prospective study material was composed of cDNA or gDNA derived from T cells, B-cell-depleted T cells, or PBMCs. Deeply sampled blood TCRbeta repertoires from subjects exposed to, actively infected with, or recovered from COVID-19 were included in the dataset. The repertoires were released in a freely available public database meant as a resource for research on the immune response to SARS-CoV-2. The samples were drawn from two sources: the first 160 participants of the ongoing ImmuneRACE study, and over 1,000 subjects contributed by 6 global collaborators. Sample metadata almost always included a de-identified subject ID, COVID-19 status, age in years and sex. Where available, HLA class I and class II types were obtained from metadata supplied by the sample provider rather than from assay-based typing. Overall study outcomes, separate from this receptor: How much clinical and demographic metadata was included differed by source and by participant, and the metadata was provided uncurated.

TCRbeta CDR3 regions were amplified from genomic DNA using the immunoSEQ Assay, a bias-controlled multiplex PCR. The study's own analysis went as follows. Nucleated cell counts per sample were estimated from amplification of reference gene primers within the assay. Sequence reads were collapsed and filtered to measure the absolute abundance of every unique TCRbeta CDR3 rearrangement. For each sample, productive Simpson clonality was calculated as the square root of Simpson's diversity index over productive rearrangements. TCRdb obtained this table from immuneACCESS and retained in-frame rearrangements with V and J assigned. These tables miss some clones; where compared with another copy, unresolved V genes account for less than half of the shortfall, and the remainder is unexplained. V and J calls plus clone size are reproduced from that table; the DNA served to infer D and trimming. In all, the sample holds some 260,000 clones, and 80% to 90% of those were seen once. The ten largest clones take up approximately 1.3% of the sample.

About this clone itself: The antigen it recognizes is unknown. No much larger clone is present one base from it, and per-base qualities are unavailable.

Whole blood was collected in K2EDTA tubes by collaborating institutions according to the institutions' own protocols. For TCRbeta analysis, collaborator samples were shipped as frozen whole blood, as isolated PBMCs, or as DNA extracted from either sample type. CDR1 MNHEY and CDR2 SMNVEV are derived from the germline V gene (reference sequence). The CDR3, from cysteine to phenylalanine, totals 17 residues. The only DNA kept is the CDR3, 51 bases in frame from the first base. At the junction V is shortened by 5 bases and J by 5 bases, with 24 bases in between. Source material: peripheral blood. This TCR was recovered from a man aged 80 or over with acute or convalescent COVID-19. Here the chain combines TRBV27 and TRBJ1-2, with no reliable assignment of the D segment. The CDR3 here reads CASSPNLGASSRYGYTF. The bases are TGTGCCAGCAGTCCAAATCTGGGCGCCTCGAGTAGGTATGGCTACACCTTC.